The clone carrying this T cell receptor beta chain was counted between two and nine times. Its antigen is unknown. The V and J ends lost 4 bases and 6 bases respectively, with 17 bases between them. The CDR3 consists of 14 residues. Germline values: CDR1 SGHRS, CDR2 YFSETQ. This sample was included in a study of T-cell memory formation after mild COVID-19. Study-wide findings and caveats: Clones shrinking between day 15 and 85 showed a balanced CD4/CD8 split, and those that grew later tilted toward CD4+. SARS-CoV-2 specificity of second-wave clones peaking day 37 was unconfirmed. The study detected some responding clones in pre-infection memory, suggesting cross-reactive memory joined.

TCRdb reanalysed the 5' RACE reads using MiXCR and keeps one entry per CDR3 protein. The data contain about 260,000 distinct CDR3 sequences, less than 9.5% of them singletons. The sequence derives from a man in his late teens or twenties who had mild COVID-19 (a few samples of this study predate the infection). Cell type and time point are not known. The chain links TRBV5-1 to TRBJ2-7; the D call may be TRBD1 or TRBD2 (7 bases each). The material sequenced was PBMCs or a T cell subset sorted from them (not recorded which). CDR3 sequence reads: CASSPQGGSLEQYV. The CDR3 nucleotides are TGCGCCAGCAGCCCCCAGGGGGGGAGTCTCGAGCAGTACGTC.